Many counts were recorded for the clone carrying this T cell receptor (beta chain). Its antigen is unknown. The method for making cDNA was 5'RACE, and it used 10-nucleotide random UMIs. MiXCR was run by TCRdb on the 5' RACE reads, yielding one entry per CDR3 protein. Of almost 30,000 distinct CDR3 sequences in the sample, about an eighth are singletons; the top ten hold 5% to 6%. The sample is drawn from a study of neurological immune-mediated disorders. General observations from the study: Because no CDR3 amino acid sequences were shared across subjects by expanded clones, private repertoires were suggested in all groups.

V was shortened by 7 bases and J by 7 bases, with 14 bases between the two germline ends. The CDR3 has 12 residues. The unsorted libraries were made from 2 million PBMCs kept at -80 C. The sample taken for sequencing was PBMCs. The TCR was taken from a woman aged 55-70 years in good health. The V gene is TRBV12-3 or TRBV12-4, the J gene TRBJ2-7, with D possibly matching TRBD2 (5 bases). The CDR3 DNA reads TGTGCCAGCAACGCCGCGTCGGGAGAGCAGTACTTC. Translated: CASNAASGEQYF.